What follows are 25 T cell receptor beta chains derived from one specimen sequenced in a study of T cell responses to AZD1222 COVID-19 vaccine. The table came from immunoSEQ multiplex PCR; TCRdb's copy has only in-frame clones and leaves some out. The table includes about 87,000 clones, nearly 90% detected once. This material consisted of peripheral blood, taken on day 0 of AZD1222 vaccination. These receptors were taken from an adult in good health.

V gene TRBV9 combines with J gene TRBJ2-3, with TRBD2 matching 10 bases. Germline CDR1 SGDLS, CDR2 YYNGEE. Losses at the gene ends were 4 bases for V and 3 bases for J; bases not matched to a gene: 8. CDR3 length: 16 amino acids. CDR3 sequence reads: CASSYVAGGSTDTQYF. The CDR3 bases are TGTGCCAGCAGCTACGTAGCGGGGGGCTCTACAGATACGCAGTATTTT.

This chain links TRBV24-1 with TRBJ2-7, with TRBD2 matching over 8 bases. This CDR3 spans 16 amino acids. CDR1 is KGHDR, CDR2 SFDVKD, per germline. J lost 7 bases, V lost 6 bases, and 16 bases had no gene match. The CDR3 here is CATSSGGGLPWEEQYF. As DNA, the CDR3 is TGTGCCACCAGTTCCGGCGGGGGGCTACCCTGGGAAGAGCAGTACTTC.

CDR3 nucleotide sequence: TGTGCCAGCAGCCCCCGGCGCCCTATAAACACCATATATTTT. Translation gives CASSPRRPINTIYF. The chain recombines TRBV6-6 with TRBJ1-3; D unclear. Trimming removed 6 bases from V and 6 bases from J, with 15 bases in between. From germline, CDR1 is MNHNY and CDR2 SVGAGI (reference sequence). The CDR3 extends over 14 amino acids.

This clone has more than one count but fewer than ten. The V gene is TRBV2, the J gene TRBJ1-2; the D is unclear. The CDR3 has 13 residues. V lost 8 bases to trimming and J lost 4 bases, with 14 bases between them. Germline-derived CDR1 and CDR2 are SNHLY and FYNNEI. CDR3 DNA: TGTGCCAGCCTTCGGGCGCCTGTCTATGGCTACACCTTC. Amino acids: CASLRAPVYGYTF.

The rearrangement uses TRBV29-1 and TRBJ2-5; 8 bases align to TRBD1. The CDR3 loop spans 12 amino acids. Germline V gene lookup returns CDR1 SQVTM and CDR2 ANQGSEA. With 6 bases clipped from V and 2 bases from J, the junction kept 2 bases outside the gene matches. Here the CDR3 reads CSVGQGQETQYF. The CDR3 DNA reads as TGCAGCGTCGGACAGGGACAAGAGACCCAGTACTTC.

This rearrangement joins TRBV7-3 to TRBJ2-1, with 10 bases fitting TRBD1. The CDR3 is made up of 17 amino acids. The germline V gene encodes CDR1 SGHTA and CDR2 FQGTGA. V lost 0 bases, J lost 9 bases, and 11 bases stayed unmatched. The CDR3 reads CASSLTLSLGQGGEQFF. CDR3 DNA: TGTGCCAGCAGCTTAACCCTAAGCCTAGGACAGGGGGGTGAGCAGTTCTTC.

The gene calls are TRBV25-1 and TRBJ2-3, with TRBD2 matching 8 bases. Germline-derived CDR1 and CDR2 are MGHDK and SYGVNS. The CDR3 loop spans 16 amino acids. V lost 2 bases and J lost 3; bases outside the gene matches: 7. The CDR3 nucleotides are TGTGCCAGCAGTGAACATGGCGGGGGGTCTACAGATACGCAGTATTTT. Its translation is CASSEHGGGSTDTQYF.

This clone is medium-sized. The genes are TRBV6-5 and TRBJ1-1; D uncertain. The CDR3 length is 15 residues. The germline CDR1 and CDR2 sequences are MNHEY and SVGAGI. The V gene lost 0 bases and the J gene lost 3 bases, with 11 bases spanning the gap. The CDR3 DNA reads as TGTGCCAGCAGTTACTCTAGGCGAGGCGACACTGAAGCTTTCTTT. This sequence encodes CASSYSRRGDTEAFF.

The genes are TRBV19 and TRBJ1-5, with TRBD1 identical over 8 bases. Losses at the gene ends were 6 bases for V and 6 bases for J; bases not matched to a gene: 10. The germline gives CDR1 LNHDA, CDR2 SQIVND (reference sequence). This CDR3 is built from 15 residues. The CDR3 DNA reads as TGTGCCAGTAGAATATTTCCCACAGGGGGTCAGCCCCAGCATTTT. This sequence encodes CASRIFPTGGQPQHF. The full variable domain, with the rest looked up from reference TRBV19 and TRBJ1-5, is DGGITQSPKYLFRKEGQNVTLSCEQNLNHDAMYWYRQDPGQGLRLIYYSQIVNDFQKGDIAEGYSVSREKKESFPLTVTSAQKNPTAFYLCASRIFPTGGQPQHFGDGTRLSIL.

This sequence joins TRBV11-2 and TRBJ2-3; 7 bases align to TRBD1. V gave up 7 bases and J gave up 5 bases; unmatched junction bases: 9. Germline V gives CDR1 SGHAT, CDR2 FQNNGV. There are 14 residues in the CDR3. The CDR3 here is CASTPGPGGDTQYF. In DNA form, the CDR3 reads TGTGCCAGCACCCCGGGTCCAGGGGGAGATACGCAGTATTTT. Full variable domain (remainder filled in from reference TRBV11-2 and TRBJ2-3): EAGVAQSPRYKIIEKRQSVAFWCNPISGHATLYWYQQILGQGPKLLIQFQNNGVVDDSQLPKDRFSAERLKGVDSTLKIQPAKLEDSAVYLCASTPGPGGDTQYFGPGTRLTVL.

The chain links TRBV2 to TRBJ2-5; 11 positions agree with TRBD2. The CDR3 is 14 amino acids. Per germline, CDR1 SNHLY and CDR2 FYNNEI. The V and J ends lost 5 bases and 3 bases, in that order; junction bases with no gene match: 2. The CDR3 sequence is CASSLAGGEETQYF. As DNA, the CDR3 is TGTGCCAGCAGTTTAGCGGGGGGGGAAGAGACCCAGTACTTC. Looking up the rest from reference TRBV2 and TRBJ2-5 gives the full variable domain: EPEVTQTPSHQVTQMGQEVILRCVPISNHLYFYWYRQILGQKVEFLVSFYNNEISEKSEIFDDQFSVERPDGSNFTLKIRSTKLEDSAMYFCASSLAGGEETQYFGPGTRLLVL.

CDR3 loop: CASGLQEYEQYF. CDR3 coding DNA: TGTGCTAGTGGCCTACAGGAATACGAGCAGTACTTC. V and J are TRBV12-5 and TRBJ2-7; D perhaps matches TRBD1 (5 bases). CDR3 length: 12 residues. Germline V gene lookup returns CDR1 LGHNT and CDR2 FRNRAP. Trimming left V 6 bases short and J 4 bases short, with 10 bases between. Supplemented by reference TRBV12-5 and TRBJ2-7, the full variable domain reads DARVTQTPRHKVTEMGQEVTMRCQPILGHNTVFWYRQTMMQGLELLAYFRNRAPLDDSGMPKDRFSAEMPDATLATLKIQPSEPRDSAVYFCASGLQEYEQYFGPGTRLTVT.

The chain joins TRBV7-3 to TRBJ1-1; 9 positions agree with TRBD1. CDR1 SGHTA and CDR2 FQGTGA come from the germline V gene. With V trimmed by 1 base and J by 11 bases, 8 bases remained unmatched. The CDR3 is made up of 14 amino acids. The CDR3 DNA reads TGTGCCAGCAGCTTAAGTGGGGGACAGGGTAAGGCTTTCTTT. The encoded protein is CASSLSGGQGKAFF.

J is TRBJ1-5 and V is TRBV6-4, with no clear D. The length of the CDR3 is 13 residues. V lost 3 bases, J lost 10 bases, and 13 bases lay in between. CDR1 is MRHNA and CDR2 is SNTAGT in the germline V gene. The CDR3 sequence: CASSETRAGPQHF. CDR3 DNA: TGTGCCAGCAGTGAGACACGCGCAGGTCCCCAGCATTTT.

The count of this clone is one. The rearrangement links TRBV19 to TRBJ1-4; 10 bases map to TRBD1. This CDR3 has 13 amino acids. Germline V lookup: CDR1 LNHDA, CDR2 SQIVND (reference sequence). V was pared by 9 bases and J by 8 bases, with 6 bases of the junction left unmatched. The CDR3 sequence is CASRGQGREKLFF. The CDR3 nucleotides read TGTGCCAGCAGGGGACAGGGGAGGGAAAAACTGTTTTTT.

Relative to its sample, this clone is medium-sized (0.01 to 0.1%). This chain connects TRBV7-6 to TRBJ1-1; D is unresolved. The germline V gene encodes CDR1 SGHVS and CDR2 FNYEAQ. The CDR3 is 15 amino acids. The V and J ends lost 1 base and 1 base respectively, with 10 bases between them. The CDR3 nucleotides are TGTGCCAGCAGCTTAGTGGCCAGACAGAACACTGAAGCTTTCTTT. Translated: CASSLVARQNTEAFF. Combining the CDR3 with reference TRBV7-6 and TRBJ1-1 gives the whole variable domain GAGVSQSPRYKVTKRGQDVALRCDPISGHVSLYWYRQALGQGPEFLTYFNYEAQQDKSGLPNDRFSAERPEGSISTLTIQRTEQRDSAMYRCASSLVARQNTEAFFGQGTRLTVV.

The rearrangement links TRBV19 to TRBJ1-1; D is perhaps TRBD1 (5 bases). CDR1 LNHDA and CDR2 SQIVND come from the germline V gene (reference sequence). Deletions cut 10 bases from V and 7 bases from J, with 16 bases between. The CDR3 spans 12 residues. The chain's CDR3 is CATYFGRGEAFF. CDR3 in DNA: TGTGCCACCTACTTTGGGAGGGGTGAAGCTTTCTTT.

The chain recombines TRBV6-1 with TRBJ1-5, with TRBD1 as a possible D gene (5 bases). CDR3 size: 16 residues. Trimming removed 2 bases from V and 4 bases from J, with 15 bases in between. From germline, CDR1 is MNHNS and CDR2 SASEGT. DNA for the CDR3: TGTGCCAGCAGTGAAATTGTCATGTCAGGGAATCAGCCCCAGCATTTT. This gives the protein CASSEIVMSGNQPQHF.

The chain uses TRBV5-5 and TRBJ2-2; no reliable D call. V was clipped by 2 bases and J by 13 bases, with 18 bases between them. CDR1 SGHKS and CDR2 YYEKEE come from the germline V gene (reference sequence). The CDR3 spans 14 residues. The DNA for the CDR3 is TGTGCCAGCAGCTTAGATTTGGTGTCAACCATGCTGTTTTTT. Its translation: CASSLDLVSTMLFF.

V gene TRBV3-1 (or the pseudogene TRBV3-2) combines with J gene TRBJ2-1; 9 bases agree with TRBD1. The CDR3 has 16 amino acids. CDR1 is LGHDT and CDR2 is YNNKEL in the germline V gene (reference sequence). V trimming: 3 bases; J trimming: 8 bases; junction bases outside the gene matches: 11. CDR3 region: CASSQTILQGAYEQFF. The DNA of the CDR3 is TGTGCCAGCAGCCAGACCATCTTACAGGGGGCATATGAGCAGTTCTTC.

The rearrangement uses TRBV7-9 and TRBJ2-2, with 7 bases matching TRBD1. After removal of 3 bases from V and 1 base from J, the junction contained 8 bases not matched to a gene. Germline CDR1 is SEHNR and CDR2 is FQNEAQ (reference sequence). The CDR3 is 17 residues long. The CDR3 DNA reads as TGTGCCAGCAGCTTTATACGGGACAGAGAGAACACCGGGGAGCTGTTTTTT. This translates into CASSFIRDRENTGELFF.

This chain links TRBV28 with TRBJ1-3, with 9 bases lining up with TRBD1. The CDR3 consists of 16 residues. Germline values: CDR1 MDHEN, CDR2 SYDVKM. V shed 5 bases, J shed 4 bases, and the junction held 9 bases outside the gene matches. The DNA for the CDR3 is TGTGCCAGCAGTCCCCCCGGGACAGGGTTCGGAAACACCATATATTTT. Translating it yields CASSPPGTGFGNTIYF.

In nucleotides, the CDR3 is TGTGCCAGCTTGGGGGACAGAGTTAACTATGGCTACACCTTC. It is translated as CASLGDRVNYGYTF. The genes are TRBV6-6 and TRBJ1-2, with 7 bases aligning to TRBD1. This CDR3 has 14 amino acids. The germline V gene encodes CDR1 MNHNY and CDR2 SVGAGI (reference sequence). V lost 8 bases and J lost 1; bases outside the gene matches: 7.

This clone was picked up a small number of times. The chain combines TRBV2 with TRBJ1-2, with D perhaps TRBD1 (6 bases). V gave up 10 bases and J gave up 7 bases, with 16 bases separating them. The germline CDR1 and CDR2 sequences are SNHLY and FYNNEI. CDR3 size: 12 residues. Here the CDR3 DNA reads TGTGCCACGGCCCCACAGGGCGGTGGCTACACCTTC. Translating it yields CATAPQGGGYTF.

The genes are TRBV5-1 and TRBJ1-1; 7 nucleotides align to TRBD1. The CDR3 sequence is 15 residues long. From germline, CDR1 is SGHRS and CDR2 YFSETQ. With 4 bases clipped from V and 7 bases from J, the junction kept 13 bases outside the gene matches. The CDR3, as DNA: TGCGCCAGCAGCCCATCAAGGACAGGCGAACTTGAAGCTTTCTTT. This codes for CASSPSRTGELEAFF.